The 15 T cell receptor beta chains below all came from one sample that was sequenced in a study of cytomegalovirus exposure and HLA in healthy donors. The PCR ran on 60 Vbeta and 13 Jbeta primers. TCRdb keeps only in-frame clones here, not all; method: immunoSEQ multiplex PCR. The sample gives some 90,000 clones, approximately 80% of which show up once; around 5.3% is in the top ten. Sequencing was performed on PBMCs. The source of these receptors is a man aged 25-45 years in good health and CMV-seropositive.

This clone has a handful of counts. J is TRBJ2-7 and V is TRBV9; TRBD2 is a possible D gene (7 bases). V was clipped by 4 bases and J by 0 bases, with 17 bases between them. CDR1 and CDR2 (germline): SGDLS, YYNGEE. The CDR3 length is 16 residues. The CDR3 nucleotides read TGTGCCAGCAGCCCCACAAGGGGGGAGGGCTCCTACGAGCAGTACTTC. Its protein product is CASSPTRGEGSYEQYF.

The CDR3 DNA reads TGCGCCAGCAGCCAGGCGACAGGGGCGAACTATGGCTACACCTTC. Translated, it gives CASSQATGANYGYTF. The chain links TRBV4-3 to TRBJ1-2; 8 nucleotides line up with TRBD1. Unmatched junction bases numbered 5, after V lost 3 bases and J lost 2 bases. Germline values: CDR1 LGHNA, CDR2 YSLEER. This CDR3 spans 15 amino acids.

The rearrangement links TRBV7-2 to TRBJ2-7, with TRBD2 identical over 12 bases. From germline, CDR1 is SGHTA and CDR2 FQGNSA. With V trimmed by 5 bases and J by 7 bases, 9 bases remained unmatched. The CDR3 spans 15 residues. Written as DNA, the CDR3 is TGTGCCAGCAGCCCGCTGGCCCTAGCGGGAGGGGAGCAGTACTTC. Residues: CASSPLALAGGEQYF. The entire variable domain, with the rest obtained from reference TRBV7-2 and TRBJ2-7, is as follows: GAGVSQSPSNKVTEKGKDVELRCDPISGHTALYWYRQSLGQGLEFLIYFQGNSAPDKSGLPSDRFSAERTGGSVSTLTIQRTQQEDSAVYLCASSPLALAGGEQYFGPGTRLTVT.

The V and J genes are TRBV2 and TRBJ1-5; 7 nucleotides agree with TRBD1. The J segment lost 5 bases and the V segment lost 5 bases, leaving 12 bases of the junction unmatched. CDR3 length: 16 residues. Germline values: CDR1 SNHLY, CDR2 FYNNEI. The CDR3 reads CASSMSQGLRDQPQHF. CDR3 DNA sequence: TGTGCCAGCAGTATGTCACAGGGGTTGAGGGATCAGCCCCAGCATTTT.

This rearrangement joins TRBV5-4 to TRBJ2-1; 11 bases are a match to TRBD2. This CDR3 is 14 amino acids long. Looked up from germline, CDR1 is SGHNT and CDR2 is YYREEE (reference sequence). The V segment lost 4 bases and the J segment 6 bases; nucleotides outside the gene matches: 3. The CDR3 region is CASSRLAGGNEQFF. In nucleotides, the CDR3 is TGTGCCAGCAGCAGGCTAGCGGGAGGCAATGAGCAGTTCTTC.

The chain links TRBV6-9 to TRBJ1-2, with D maybe TRBD1 (5 bases). V lost 7 bases to trimming and J lost 7 bases, with 22 bases between them. The V gene's germline CDR1 is MNHGY and CDR2 SVAAGI. The CDR3 spans 15 residues. In nucleotides, the CDR3 is TGTGCCAGCAATGGGAGGGCGGAGACAGTCTCTGGCTACACCTTC. It codes for CASNGRAETVSGYTF.

In its sample, this clone was seen a few times. The V gene is TRBV5-1, the J gene TRBJ2-6, with 7 bases identical to TRBD2. V was clipped by 2 bases and J by 3 bases; unmatched bases: 5. The CDR3 length is 16 residues. Germline V gene sequence: CDR1 SGHRS, CDR2 YFSETQ. The CDR3, as DNA: TGCGCCAGCAGCTTAGGAGTAGCGGGTGGGGCCAACGTCCTGACTTTC. This gives the protein CASSLGVAGGANVLTF.

DNA for the CDR3: TGTGCCTCGAAGGGGGGGGGCAATCAGCCCCAGCATTTT. Amino acids: CASKGGGNQPQHF. This chain links TRBV27 with TRBJ1-5; possibly TRBD1 for D (6 bases). V lost 11 bases and J lost 2, with 13 bases in between. Germline lookup yields CDR1 MNHEY and CDR2 SMNVEV (reference sequence). The CDR3 consists of 13 residues.

The chain couples TRBV6-5 to TRBJ1-2; the D is unclear. Trimming removed 3 bases from V and 3 bases from J, with 8 bases in between. This CDR3 has 13 residues. CDR1 and CDR2 from the germline V gene are MNHEY and SVGAGI. The CDR3 coding sequence is TGTGCCAGCAGTTATAGCCTCGACTATGGCTACACCTTC. It encodes CASSYSLDYGYTF.

The count of this clone is one. V usage is TRBV11-2 and J usage is TRBJ2-7, with a weak D call TRBD2 (5 bases). Trimming pared 4 bases from V and 7 bases from J, leaving 26 bases between. The length of the CDR3 is 17 residues. The germline gives CDR1 SGHAT, CDR2 FQNNGV. The CDR3 nucleotides read TGTGCCAGCAGCTACCGAGCGGAGTCGGAAATACCGGGAGAGCAGTACTTC. Its translation is CASSYRAESEIPGEQYF.

The rearrangement uses TRBV25-1 and TRBJ2-7; the D is unclear. The CDR3 totals 12 residues. Trimming removed 2 bases from V and 3 bases from J, with 5 bases in between. Germline CDR1 is MGHDK and CDR2 is SYGVNS. CDR3 region: CASSERGYEQYF. For the CDR3, the DNA is TGTGCCAGCAGTGAACGAGGCTACGAGCAGTACTTC.

This clone has just a few counts. The chain employs TRBV7-9 and TRBJ2-7; a weak D match, TRBD1 (6 bases). CDR1 and CDR2 from the germline V gene are SEHNR and FQNEAQ (reference sequence). This CDR3 has 16 amino acids. Trimming stripped 4 bases from V and 0 bases from J, with 16 bases between. The CDR3 sequence is CASSSIPGHLSYEQYF. CDR3 DNA: TGTGCCAGCAGCTCTATTCCGGGACACCTCTCCTACGAGCAGTACTTC.

The chain employs TRBV18 and TRBJ2-3; 8 bases match TRBD2. Germline V CDR1 and CDR2: KGHSH, LQKENI. CDR3 length: 17 residues. V gave up 2 bases and J gave up 0 bases; unmatched junction bases: 7. DNA of the CDR3: TGTGCCAGCTCACCAGGGAGAACGGGGGGGAGCACAGATACGCAGTATTTT. Its protein is CASSPGRTGGSTDTQYF.

This clone appeared many times. The chain carries TRBV6-5 and TRBJ1-3; D perhaps matches TRBD1 (5 bases). CDR3 length: 15 amino acids. The germline V gene encodes CDR1 MNHEY and CDR2 SVGAGI. V lost 5 bases, J lost 2 bases, and 13 bases lay in between. The CDR3 reads CASSTSGGTGNTIYF. The CDR3 DNA reads TGTGCCAGCAGTACATCCGGGGGAACTGGAAACACCATATATTTT.

V and J are TRBV30 and TRBJ1-4; tentatively, D is TRBD1 (6 bases). This CDR3 is 13 amino acids long. Deletions cut 5 bases from V and 4 bases from J, with 11 bases between. The germline gives CDR1 GTSNPN, CDR2 SVGIG (reference sequence). The CDR3 is CAWGDILNEKLFF. The CDR3 bases are TGTGCCTGGGGGGACATACTTAATGAAAAACTGTTTTTT.